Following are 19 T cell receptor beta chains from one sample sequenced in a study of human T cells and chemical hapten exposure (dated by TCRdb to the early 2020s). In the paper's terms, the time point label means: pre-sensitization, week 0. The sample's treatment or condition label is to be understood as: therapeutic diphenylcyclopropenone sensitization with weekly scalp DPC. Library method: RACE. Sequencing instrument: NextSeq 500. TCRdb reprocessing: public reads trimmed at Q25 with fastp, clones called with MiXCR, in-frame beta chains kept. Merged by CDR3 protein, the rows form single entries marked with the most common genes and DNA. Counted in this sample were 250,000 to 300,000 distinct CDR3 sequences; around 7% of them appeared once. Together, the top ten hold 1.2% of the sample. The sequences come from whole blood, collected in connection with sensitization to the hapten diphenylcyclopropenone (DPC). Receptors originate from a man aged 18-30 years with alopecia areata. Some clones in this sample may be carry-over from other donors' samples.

For the CDR3, the DNA is TGTGCCAGCAGCTTGCGGAGGACAAGCACAGATACGCAGTATTTT. Its translation is CASSLRRTSTDTQYF. The rearrangement uses TRBV7-7 and TRBJ2-3, with D tentatively TRBD1 or TRBD2 (5 bases each). V lost 3 bases to trimming and J lost 0 bases, with 10 bases between them. This CDR3 comprises 15 residues. Germline V gives CDR1 SSHAT, CDR2 FNYEAQ (reference sequence).

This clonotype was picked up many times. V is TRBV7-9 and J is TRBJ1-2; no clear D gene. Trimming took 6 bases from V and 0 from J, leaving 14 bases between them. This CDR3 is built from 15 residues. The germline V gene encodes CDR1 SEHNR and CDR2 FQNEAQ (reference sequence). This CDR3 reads CASSQGLTTNYGYTF. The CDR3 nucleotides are TGTGCCAGCAGTCAAGGGCTCACTACTAACTATGGCTACACCTTC.

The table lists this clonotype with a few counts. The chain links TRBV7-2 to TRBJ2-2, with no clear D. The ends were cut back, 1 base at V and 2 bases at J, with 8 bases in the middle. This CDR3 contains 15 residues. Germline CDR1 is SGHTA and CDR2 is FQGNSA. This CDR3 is CASSLGPLNTGELFF. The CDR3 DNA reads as TGTGCCAGCAGCTTAGGGCCTTTAAACACCGGGGAGCTGTTTTTT.

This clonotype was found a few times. CDR3 sequence: CASSLGRTSSYEQYF. For the CDR3, the DNA is TGTGCCAGCAGCTTAGGGCGGACTAGCTCCTACGAGCAGTACTTC. The J gene is TRBJ2-7, the V gene TRBV13; 7 nucleotides align to TRBD2. With 0 bases clipped from V and 0 bases from J, the junction kept 2 bases outside the gene matches. CDR1 and CDR2 from the germline V gene are PRHDT and FYEKMQ (reference sequence). This CDR3 is 15 amino acids long.

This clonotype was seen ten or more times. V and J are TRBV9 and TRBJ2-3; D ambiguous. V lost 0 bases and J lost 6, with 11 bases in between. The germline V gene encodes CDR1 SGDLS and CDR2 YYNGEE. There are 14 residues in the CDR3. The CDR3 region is CASSVADRPDTQYF. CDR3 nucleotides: TGTGCCAGCAGCGTAGCTGACCGCCCGGATACGCAGTATTTT.

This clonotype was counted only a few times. In nucleotides, the CDR3 is TGTGCCAGCAGTGCAAGGTCGCTTACCGGGGAGCTGTTTTTT. Its protein is CASSARSLTGELFF. The chain has TRBV2 and TRBJ2-2; D unclear. This CDR3 is built from 14 residues. Germline CDR1 is SNHLY and CDR2 is FYNNEI. Trimming removed 4 bases at V and 5 bases at J, with 11 bases between.

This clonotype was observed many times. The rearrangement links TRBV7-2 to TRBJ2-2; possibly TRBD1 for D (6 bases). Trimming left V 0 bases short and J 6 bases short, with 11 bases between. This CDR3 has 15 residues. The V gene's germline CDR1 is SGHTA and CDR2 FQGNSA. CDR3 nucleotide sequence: TGTGCCAGCAGCTTAGCGTACAGGGCTTCCGGGGAGCTGTTTTTT. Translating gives CASSLAYRASGELFF.

CDR3 sequence: CASSVDPGPAKPAPHF. DNA for the CDR3: TGTGCCAGCAGCGTTGATCCGGGACCGGCTAAACCTGCACCCCACTTT. V usage is TRBV11-3 and J usage is TRBJ1-6, with D maybe TRBD1 (5 bases). Trimming left V 5 bases short and J 18 bases short, with 29 bases between. Germline assignment: CDR1 SGHNT and CDR2 YENEEA. CDR3 length: 16 residues.

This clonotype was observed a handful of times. The CDR3 region is CASSGDAFLGQYF. The CDR3 DNA sequence: TGTGCCAGCAGTGGGGACGCCTTTCTAGGGCAGTACTTC. V usage is TRBV27 and J usage is TRBJ2-7; D assignment may be TRBD1 or TRBD2 (5 bases each). This CDR3 region has 13 residues. The germline CDR1 and CDR2 sequences are MNHEY and SMNVEV (reference sequence). The V and J ends lost 5 bases and 9 bases respectively, with 17 bases between them.

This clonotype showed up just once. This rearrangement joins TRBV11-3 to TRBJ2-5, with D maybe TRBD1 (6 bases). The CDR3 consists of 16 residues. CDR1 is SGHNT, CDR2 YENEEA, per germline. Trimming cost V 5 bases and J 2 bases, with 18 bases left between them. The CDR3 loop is CASSVGTLGPQETQYF. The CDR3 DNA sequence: TGTGCCAGCAGCGTAGGGACACTGGGACCGCAAGAGACCCAGTACTTC.

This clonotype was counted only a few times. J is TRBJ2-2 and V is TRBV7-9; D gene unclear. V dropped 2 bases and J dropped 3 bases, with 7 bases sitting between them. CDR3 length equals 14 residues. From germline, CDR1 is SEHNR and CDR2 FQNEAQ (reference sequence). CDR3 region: CASSLRLDTGELFF. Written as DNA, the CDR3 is TGTGCCAGCAGCTTACGGTTGGACACCGGGGAGCTGTTTTTT.

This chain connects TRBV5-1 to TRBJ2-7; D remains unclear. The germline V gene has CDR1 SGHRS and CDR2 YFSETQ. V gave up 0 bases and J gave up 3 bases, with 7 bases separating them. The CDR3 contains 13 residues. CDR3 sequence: CASSLDVGYEQYV. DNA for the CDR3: TGCGCCAGCAGCTTGGATGTCGGCTACGAGCAGTACGTC.

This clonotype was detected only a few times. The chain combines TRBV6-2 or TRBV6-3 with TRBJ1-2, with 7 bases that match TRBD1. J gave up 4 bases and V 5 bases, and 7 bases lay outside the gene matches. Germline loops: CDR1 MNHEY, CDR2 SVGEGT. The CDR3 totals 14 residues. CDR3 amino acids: CASSQMGQPYGYTF. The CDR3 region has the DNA TGTGCCAGCAGTCAAATGGGACAGCCCTATGGCTACACCTTC.

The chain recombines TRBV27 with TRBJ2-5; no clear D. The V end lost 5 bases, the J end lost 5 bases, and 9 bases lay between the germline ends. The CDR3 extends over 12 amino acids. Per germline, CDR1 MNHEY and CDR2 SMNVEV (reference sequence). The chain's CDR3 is CASSLDMETQYF. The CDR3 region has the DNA TGTGCCAGCAGTCTCGACATGGAGACCCAGTACTTC.

The CDR3 sequence: CASSLSGPGGSPLHF. The CDR3 DNA follows: TGTGCCAGCAGCTTATCAGGCCCCGGTGGATCACCCCTCCACTTT. The chain is built from TRBV11-3 and TRBJ1-6; D remains unclear. Trimming stripped 2 bases from V and 10 bases from J, with 15 bases between. Germline V gene data show CDR1 as SGHNT and CDR2 as YENEEA. The CDR3 has 15 residues.

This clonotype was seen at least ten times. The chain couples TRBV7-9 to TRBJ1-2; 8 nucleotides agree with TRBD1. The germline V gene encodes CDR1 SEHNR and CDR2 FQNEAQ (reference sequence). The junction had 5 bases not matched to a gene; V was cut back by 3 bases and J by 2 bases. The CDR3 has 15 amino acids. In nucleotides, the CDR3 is TGTGCCAGCAGCTTCAAATGGACAGGGAACTATGGCTACACCTTC. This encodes CASSFKWTGNYGYTF.

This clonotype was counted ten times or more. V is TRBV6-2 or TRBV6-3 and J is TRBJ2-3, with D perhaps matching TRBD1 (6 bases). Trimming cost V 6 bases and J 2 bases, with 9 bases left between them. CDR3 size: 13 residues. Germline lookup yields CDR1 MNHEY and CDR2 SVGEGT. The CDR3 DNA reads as TGTGCCAGCAGGGACAGTTACACAGATACGCAGTATTTT. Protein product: CASRDSYTDTQYF.

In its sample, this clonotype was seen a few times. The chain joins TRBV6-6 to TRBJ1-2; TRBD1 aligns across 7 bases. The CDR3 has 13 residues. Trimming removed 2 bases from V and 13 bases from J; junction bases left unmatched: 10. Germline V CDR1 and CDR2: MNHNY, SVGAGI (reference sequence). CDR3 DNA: TGTGCCAGCAGTTACCCTAAAATACAGGGGTGCACCTTC. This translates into CASSYPKIQGCTF.

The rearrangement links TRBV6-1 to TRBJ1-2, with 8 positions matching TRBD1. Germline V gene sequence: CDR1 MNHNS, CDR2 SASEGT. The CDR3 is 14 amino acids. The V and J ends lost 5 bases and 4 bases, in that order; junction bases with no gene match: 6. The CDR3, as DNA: TGTGCCAGCAGTCGAACAGGGGGTAGCTATGGCTACACCTTC. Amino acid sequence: CASSRTGGSYGYTF.